This T cell receptor beta chain is from a study of T cell repertoires in cytomegalovirus infection (dated by TCRdb to between 2018 and 2021). Background for the entire study: Donor HLA type was relevant to the analysis, as public TCR beta signatures indicated carriage of CMV infection together with the matching HLA type. The paper's findings and limits, for the study overall: The ex vivo response was dominated by HLA-C-restricted CMV-specific TCR beta clonotypes, and the single most frequent clonotype in two of eight donors was supplied by these HLA-C-restricted clonotypes. Cumulative frequency of public TCR beta family members discriminated carriers of CMV infection plus the relevant HLA type in this cohort and an independent approximately 400-donor cohort.

As encoded in the germline V gene, CDR1 is SGHDN while CDR2 is FVKESK. V lost 4 bases and J lost 7 bases, and the count of bases not matched to a germline gene is 10. From its cysteine to its phenylalanine, the CDR3 spans 15 amino acids. The entry retains the CDR3 DNA only, 45 bases that are in frame from base 1. For this clonotype: What this receptor recognizes is not known. The sample holds no much larger clone one base away, and base qualities are not on file.

TCRdb lists the instrument as Illumina HiSeq 1500. TCRdb's own reprocessing of the public reads used fastp at Q25 and MiXCR and kept productive beta chains. Each CDR3 protein gets just one entry, which takes the most common genes and DNA from the rows behind it. The sample table shows approximately 250,000 distinct CDR3 sequences, and 9% to 15% are seen once. The top ten constitute 1.6% of the sample. The clonotype comes from a human donor in good health (CMV status not recorded). Some clones in this sample may be carry-over from other donors' samples. Sequencing was performed on PBMCs. The V gene is TRBV14 and the J gene is TRBJ2-7, and 10 junctional nucleotides match TRBD1. The CDR3 in this case is CASSLRDRGNYEQYF. Here is the DNA: TGTGCCAGCAGCCTCCGGGACAGGGGTAACTATGAGCAGTACTTC.